These 20 T cell receptor beta chains were all obtained from the same sample, sequenced in a study of shared clonotypes between healthy human individuals. Clones were read by immunoSEQ multiplex PCR, and TCRdb kept only the in-frame ones, dropping some. The data contain roughly 2.4 million clones, approximately 95% of them singletons. Specimen: naive CD4+ T cells sorted from blood. Subset reported: CD45RA+ positively selected. These receptors were obtained from a man between 18 and 35 years old in good health.

This clone was counted a single time. The chain employs TRBV7-2 and TRBJ2-7, with D uncertain. This CDR3 region has 14 residues. V was trimmed by 1 base and J by 2 bases, leaving 9 bases between them. Germline values: CDR1 SGHTA, CDR2 FQGNSA. CDR3 amino acids: CASSLGRPAYEQYF. CDR3 DNA: TGTGCCAGCAGCTTAGGGCGTCCGGCCTACGAGCAGTACTTC.

The chain is built from TRBV19 and TRBJ1-1, with TRBD1 matching 11 bases. The CDR3 spans 16 residues. The trim removed 6 bases at V and 3 bases at J, leaving 9 bases unmatched. The V gene's germline CDR1 is LNHDA and CDR2 SQIVND (reference sequence). The CDR3 nucleotides are TGTGCCAGTAGCGGCCGGGACAGGGGGGTCTACACTGAAGCTTTCTTT. Protein sequence: CASSGRDRGVYTEAFF.

The genes are TRBV5-1 and TRBJ1-4, with D possibly matching TRBD1 (5 bases). The V end was cut by 5 bases, the J end by 3 bases, with 8 bases between. Per germline, CDR1 SGHRS and CDR2 YFSETQ. The length of the CDR3 is 13 residues. The CDR3 here is CASRPGSNEKLFF. In DNA form, the CDR3 reads TGCGCCAGCAGGCCAGGGTCTAATGAAAAACTGTTTTTT.

The V call is TRBV6-1, the J call TRBJ1-4, with D unresolved. V lost 4 bases, J lost 10 bases, and 7 bases lay in between. Germline-derived CDR1 and CDR2 are MNHNS and SASEGT. The CDR3 loop spans 11 amino acids. CDR3 sequence: CASSVLGKLFF. CDR3 DNA: TGTGCCAGCAGTGTTCTAGGAAAACTGTTTTTT.

As for this clone: Other nucleotide sequences in the sample specify the same CDR3. The V and J genes are TRBV5-1 and TRBJ2-7; D unclear. V dropped 5 bases and J dropped 3 bases, with 6 bases sitting between them. This CDR3 is 11 amino acids long. CDR1 and CDR2 from the germline V gene are SGHRS and YFSETQ. The CDR3 sequence is CASRGSYEQYF. The CDR3 DNA sequence: TGCGCCAGCAGGGGCAGCTACGAGCAGTACTTC.

CDR3 loop: CASSQAGGPDTQYF. The CDR3 region has the DNA TGTGCCAGCTCACAAGCGGGAGGGCCGGATACGCAGTATTTT. V and J are TRBV18 and TRBJ2-3, with 10 bases that match TRBD2. This CDR3 region has 14 residues. The V gene end was trimmed by 4 bases and the J gene end by 6 bases; junction bases not matched to a gene: 4. Germline-derived CDR1 and CDR2 are KGHSH and LQKENI.

CDR3 amino acids: CASSLASRDRGLGGANVLTF. CDR3 DNA: TGTGCCAGCAGTTTAGCATCCAGGGACAGGGGGCTTGGAGGGGCCAACGTCCTGACTTTC. The chain recombines TRBV27 with TRBJ2-6, with 12 bases lining up with TRBD1. The CDR3 sequence is 20 residues long. Unmatched junction bases numbered 12, after V lost 2 bases and J lost 4 bases. The germline V gene encodes CDR1 MNHEY and CDR2 SMNVEV (reference sequence).

This rearrangement joins TRBV5-5 to TRBJ1-2; 8 nucleotides align to TRBD1. With 3 bases clipped from V and 4 bases from J, the junction kept 8 bases outside the gene matches. The CDR3 loop spans 15 amino acids. In germline, CDR1 is SGHKS, CDR2 YYEKEE (reference sequence). CDR3 DNA: TGTGCCAGCAGCTCTAGGACAGGGTATGGCTATGGCTACACCTTC. Encoded protein: CASSSRTGYGYGYTF.

This sequence joins TRBV4-2 and TRBJ1-1; D is ambiguous. V was trimmed by 0 bases and J by 0 bases, leaving 5 bases between them. Germline-derived CDR1 and CDR2 are LGHNA and YNFKEQ. The CDR3 length is 14 residues. The CDR3 sequence: CASSQDGLNTEAFF. The CDR3 region has the DNA TGTGCCAGCAGCCAAGATGGGTTGAACACTGAAGCTTTCTTT.

This chain uses TRBV5-8 with TRBJ1-5; no firm D call. CDR1 SGHTS and CDR2 YDEGEE come from the germline V gene. The CDR3 has 15 residues. Trimming shortened V by 4 bases and J by 4 bases, and 15 bases separated the two germline ends. Here the CDR3 reads CASSTRTPRNQPQHF. The CDR3 DNA reads as TGTGCCAGCAGCACAAGGACCCCGAGGAATCAGCCCCAGCATTTT. The full variable domain, in which reference TRBV5-8 and TRBJ1-5 provide the parts outside the CDR3, is EAGVTQSPTHLIKTRGQQATLRCSPISGHTSVYWYQQALGLGLQFLLWYDEGEERNRGNFPPRFSGRQFPNYSSELNVNALELEDSALYLCASSTRTPRNQPQHFGDGTRLSIL.

The chain uses TRBV7-3 and TRBJ2-2; the match to TRBD2 covers 8 bases. The trim removed 5 bases at V and 1 base at J, leaving 6 bases unmatched. The germline V gene has CDR1 SGHTA and CDR2 FQGTGA. The CDR3 has 16 residues. The CDR3 reads CASSLPGGLNTGELFF. In nucleotides, the CDR3 is TGTGCCAGCAGCCTCCCGGGAGGGTTGAACACCGGGGAGCTGTTTTTT.

The chain carries TRBV29-1 and TRBJ1-2; 12 bases match TRBD1. The CDR3 sequence is 14 residues long. The V gene end was trimmed by 7 bases and the J gene end by 5 bases; junction bases not matched to a gene: 8. The germline CDR1 and CDR2 sequences are SQVTM and ANQGSEA. CDR3 in amino acids: CSAGGQGARYGYTF. Written as DNA, the CDR3 is TGCAGCGCTGGGGGACAGGGGGCGCGATATGGCTACACCTTC.

This chain connects TRBV9 to TRBJ2-2, with 8 positions matching TRBD1. The germline V gene has CDR1 SGDLS and CDR2 YYNGEE. The CDR3 spans 15 residues. The ends lost 3 bases at V and 8 bases at J; junction bases unmatched: 9. CDR3 nucleotide sequence: TGTGCCAGCAGCGGAACCGACAGGGGTCCGGGGGAGCTGTTTTTT. Residues: CASSGTDRGPGELFF.

The chain joins TRBV6-6 to TRBJ2-1; 8 nucleotides agree with TRBD2. The CDR3 runs to 15 residues. V was pared by 6 bases and J by 6 bases, with 10 bases of the junction left unmatched. CDR1 and CDR2 from the germline V gene are MNHNY and SVGAGI (reference sequence). As DNA, the CDR3 is TGTGCCAGCAGCTCACATAGCGGGGTAGGCAATGAGCAGTTCTTC. Its protein is CASSSHSGVGNEQFF.

V and J are TRBV2 and TRBJ1-2, with D maybe TRBD1 (5 bases). Between the trimmed V and J ends, which lost 3 bases and 3 bases, there was a span of 11 bases. CDR1 is SNHLY and CDR2 is FYNNEI in the germline V gene. CDR3 length equals 14 residues. CDR3 residues: CASSDDRGDYGYTF. The CDR3 coding sequence is TGTGCCAGCAGTGACGACCGAGGGGACTATGGCTACACCTTC.

The rearrangement uses TRBV6-5 and TRBJ2-7; 10 bases match TRBD1. In germline, CDR1 is MNHEY, CDR2 SVGAGI. V shed 7 bases, J shed 2 bases, and the junction held 8 bases outside the gene matches. The CDR3 sequence is 15 residues long. CDR3 region: CASTLAGQGAYEQYF. The CDR3 DNA sequence: TGTGCCAGCACCCTGGCCGGACAGGGGGCCTACGAGCAGTACTTC.

Only one count was recorded for this clone. Other DNA sequences in this sample translate to the same CDR3. The chain couples TRBV5-1 to TRBJ1-2; D is unclear. The V gene's germline CDR1 is SGHRS and CDR2 YFSETQ. Trimming left V 4 bases short and J 2 bases short, with 9 bases between. CDR3 length: 13 amino acids. The CDR3 DNA follows: TGCGCCAGCAGCCTAGACGGGAACTATGGCTACACCTTC. Translating it yields CASSLDGNYGYTF.

This clone has more than one count but fewer than ten. The sample carries other DNA sequences with the same CDR3. The genes are TRBV5-1 and TRBJ1-6, with D unclear. The germline V gene has CDR1 SGHRS and CDR2 YFSETQ. V lost 0 bases and J lost 7, with 5 bases in between. This CDR3 has 13 amino acids. This CDR3 is CASSLAGNSPLHF. In DNA form, the CDR3 reads TGCGCCAGCAGCTTGGCCGGGAATTCACCCCTCCACTTT.

The chain employs TRBV5-1 and TRBJ2-1, with TRBD2 matching over 8 bases. Germline values: CDR1 SGHRS, CDR2 YFSETQ. V was pared by 6 bases and J by 7 bases, with 9 bases of the junction left unmatched. The CDR3 spans 14 residues. The CDR3 loop is CASTTSAGRNEQFF. CDR3 coding DNA: TGCGCCAGCACGACTAGCGCGGGCCGTAATGAGCAGTTCTTC.

This chain joins TRBV5-1 and TRBJ1-6; D remains ambiguous. Per germline, CDR1 SGHRS and CDR2 YFSETQ. There are 14 residues in the CDR3. The germline V and J ends were trimmed by 1 base and 8 bases, with 10 bases remaining between them. For the CDR3, the DNA is TGCGCCAGCAGCTTGAGCTCAGAAGATTCACCCCTCCACTTT. Translating gives CASSLSSEDSPLHF.